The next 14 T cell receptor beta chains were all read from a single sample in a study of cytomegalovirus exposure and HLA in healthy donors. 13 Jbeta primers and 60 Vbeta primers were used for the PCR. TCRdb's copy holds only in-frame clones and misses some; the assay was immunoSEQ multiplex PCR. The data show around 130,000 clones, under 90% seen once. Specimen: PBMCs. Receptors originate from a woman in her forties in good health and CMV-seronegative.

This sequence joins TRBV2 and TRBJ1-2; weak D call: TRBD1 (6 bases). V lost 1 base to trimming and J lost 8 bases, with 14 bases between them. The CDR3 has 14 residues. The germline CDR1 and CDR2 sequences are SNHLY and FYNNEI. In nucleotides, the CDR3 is TGTGCCAGCAGTGAAGTGGGACACCCTTGGGGCTACACCTTC. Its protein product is CASSEVGHPWGYTF.

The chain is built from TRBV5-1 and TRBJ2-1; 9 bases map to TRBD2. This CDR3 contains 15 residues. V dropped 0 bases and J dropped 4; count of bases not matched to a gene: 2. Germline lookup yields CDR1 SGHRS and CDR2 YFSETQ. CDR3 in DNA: TGCGCCAGCAGCTTGGTAGCGGGGGATTACAATGAGCAGTTCTTC. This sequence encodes CASSLVAGDYNEQFF.

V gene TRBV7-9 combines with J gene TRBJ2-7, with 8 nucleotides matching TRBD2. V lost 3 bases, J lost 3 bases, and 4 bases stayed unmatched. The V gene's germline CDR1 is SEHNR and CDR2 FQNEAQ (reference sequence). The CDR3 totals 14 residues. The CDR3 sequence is CASSFSLAGYEQYF. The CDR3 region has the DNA TGTGCCAGCAGCTTCTCCCTAGCGGGCTACGAGCAGTACTTC.

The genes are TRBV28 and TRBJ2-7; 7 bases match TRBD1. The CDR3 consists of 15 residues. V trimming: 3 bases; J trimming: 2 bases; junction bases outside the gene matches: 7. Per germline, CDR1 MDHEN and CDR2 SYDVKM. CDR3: CASSFRGPTTYEQYF. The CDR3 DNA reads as TGTGCCAGCAGTTTTAGGGGGCCTACGACCTACGAGCAGTACTTC.

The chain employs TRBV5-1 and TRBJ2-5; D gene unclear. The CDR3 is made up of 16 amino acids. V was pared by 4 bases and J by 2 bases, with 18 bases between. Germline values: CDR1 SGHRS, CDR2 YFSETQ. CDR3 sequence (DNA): TGCGCCAGCAGCCTACCCGCTCCAGCGAAACAAGAGACCCAGTACTTC. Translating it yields CASSLPAPAKQETQYF.

CDR3 sequence reads: CASGTGGASYNEQFF. The CDR3 nucleotides read TGTGCTAGTGGTACCGGAGGAGCCTCCTACAATGAGCAGTTCTTC. The rearrangement joins TRBV12-5 to TRBJ2-1; D is perhaps TRBD2 (5 bases). The germline CDR1 and CDR2 sequences are LGHNT and FRNRAP. V lost 5 bases to trimming and J lost 0 bases, with 11 bases between them. The CDR3 is 15 residues long.

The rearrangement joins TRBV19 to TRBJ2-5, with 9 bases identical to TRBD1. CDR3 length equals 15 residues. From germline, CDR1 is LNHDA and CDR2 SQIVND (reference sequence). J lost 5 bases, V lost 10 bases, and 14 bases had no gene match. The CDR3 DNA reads TGTGCCACTACAGGGGGCCCCACCTTCCAGGAGACCCAGTACTTC. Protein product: CATTGGPTFQETQYF.

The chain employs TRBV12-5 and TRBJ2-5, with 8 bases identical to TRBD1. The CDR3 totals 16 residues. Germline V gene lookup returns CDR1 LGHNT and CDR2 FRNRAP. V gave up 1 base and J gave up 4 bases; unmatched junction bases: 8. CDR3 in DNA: TGTGCTAGTGGTTTGGCCAGGGACAGGACCACAGAGACCCAGTACTTC. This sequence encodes CASGLARDRTTETQYF.

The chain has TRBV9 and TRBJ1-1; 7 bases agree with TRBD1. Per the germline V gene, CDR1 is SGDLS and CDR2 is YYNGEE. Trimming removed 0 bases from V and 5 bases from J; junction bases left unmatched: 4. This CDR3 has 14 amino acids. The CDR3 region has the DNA TGTGCCAGCAGCGTAGGAAGGACAGGTACTGAAGCTTTCTTT. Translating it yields CASSVGRTGTEAFF.

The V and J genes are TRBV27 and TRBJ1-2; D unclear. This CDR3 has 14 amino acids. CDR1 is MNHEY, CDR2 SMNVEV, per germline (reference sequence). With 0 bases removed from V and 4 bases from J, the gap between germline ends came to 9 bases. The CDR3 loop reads CASSLSRFVYGYTF. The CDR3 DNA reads TGTGCCAGCAGTTTATCGAGATTCGTCTATGGCTACACCTTC.

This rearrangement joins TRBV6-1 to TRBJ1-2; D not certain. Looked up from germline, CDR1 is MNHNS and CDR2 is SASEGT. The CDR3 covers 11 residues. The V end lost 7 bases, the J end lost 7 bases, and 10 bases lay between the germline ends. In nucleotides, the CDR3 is TGTGCCAGCACCCTAAGTGCTGGCTACACCTTC. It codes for CASTLSAGYTF.

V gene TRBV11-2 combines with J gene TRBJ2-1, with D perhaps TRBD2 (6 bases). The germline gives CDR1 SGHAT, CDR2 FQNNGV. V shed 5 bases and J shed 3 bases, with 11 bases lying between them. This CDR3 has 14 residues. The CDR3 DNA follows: TGTGCCAGCAGCCTTAGCGGAAGCTACAATGAGCAGTTCTTC. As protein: CASSLSGSYNEQFF.

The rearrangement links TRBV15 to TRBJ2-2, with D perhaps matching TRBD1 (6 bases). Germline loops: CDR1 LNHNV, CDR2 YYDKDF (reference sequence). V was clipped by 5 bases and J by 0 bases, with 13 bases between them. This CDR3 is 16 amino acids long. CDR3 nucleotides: TGTGCCACCAGCGGCCCCGGGACAACGAACACCGGGGAGCTGTTTTTT. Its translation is CATSGPGTTNTGELFF.

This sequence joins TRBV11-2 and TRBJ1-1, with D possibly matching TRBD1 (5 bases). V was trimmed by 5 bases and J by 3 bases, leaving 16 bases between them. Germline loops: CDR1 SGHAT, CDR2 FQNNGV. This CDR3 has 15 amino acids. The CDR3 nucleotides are TGTGCCAGCAGCCGACCTCAGACAGACTACACTGAAGCTTTCTTT. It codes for CASSRPQTDYTEAFF. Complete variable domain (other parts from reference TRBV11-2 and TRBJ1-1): EAGVAQSPRYKIIEKRQSVAFWCNPISGHATLYWYQQILGQGPKLLIQFQNNGVVDDSQLPKDRFSAERLKGVDSTLKIQPAKLEDSAVYLCASSRPQTDYTEAFFGQGTRLTVV.